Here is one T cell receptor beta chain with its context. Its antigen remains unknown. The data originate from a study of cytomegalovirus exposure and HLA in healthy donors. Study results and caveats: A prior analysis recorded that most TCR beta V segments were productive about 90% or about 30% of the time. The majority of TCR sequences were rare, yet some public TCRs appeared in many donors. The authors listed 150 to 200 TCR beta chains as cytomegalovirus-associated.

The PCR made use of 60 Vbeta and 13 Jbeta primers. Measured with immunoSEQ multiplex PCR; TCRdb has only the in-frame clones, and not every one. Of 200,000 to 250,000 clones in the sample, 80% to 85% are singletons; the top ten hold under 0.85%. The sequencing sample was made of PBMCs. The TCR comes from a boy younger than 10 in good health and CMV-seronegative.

The CDR3 DNA is TGTGCCAGCAGCGTAGGGCGGGACCCCTACGAGCAGTACTTC. It yields the protein CASSVGRDPYEQYF. The V call is TRBV9, the J call TRBJ2-7; possible D gene TRBD2, 6 bases. Trimming cost V 0 bases and J 2 bases, with 9 bases left between them. This CDR3 contains 14 residues. In germline, CDR1 is SGDLS, CDR2 YYNGEE.